Detailed here is one T cell receptor beta chain. The data stem from a study of blood T cell repertoires in COVID-19. The CDR3 is 15 residues long. The germline gives CDR1 SGHNT, CDR2 YYREEE (reference sequence). V lost 4 bases and J lost 4; bases outside the gene matches: 8. In the original workflow: Estimation of nucleated cell counts relied on the amplification of reference gene primers. Profiled with immunoSEQ multiplex PCR; TCRdb holds only in-frame clones, not every one. That table supplies the V and J calls and clone size; D and trimming were determined from the DNA. The data contain 110,000 or so clones, around 82% of them singletons.

The sample was peripheral blood. The sequence was obtained from a woman aged 45 to 65 with acute or convalescent COVID-19. V usage is TRBV5-4 and J usage is TRBJ2-5; 9 bases are a match to TRBD1. The CDR3 sequence is CASSPYRGRPETQYF. As DNA, the CDR3 is TGTGCCAGCAGCCCATACAGGGGGCGGCCAGAGACCCAGTACTTC.